This T cell receptor (beta chain) stems from a study of T-cell memory formation after mild COVID-19 (dated by TCRdb to the early 2020s). Some background on the complete study: TCR sequence clusters from the two donors were largely donor specific. In a couple of donors, T-cell clones that expanded and contracted after mild COVID-19 were tracked by sequencing TCRalpha and TCRbeta repertoires over time. Two young, previously healthy adult volunteers made up the cohort, one male and one female.

General conclusions and limits of the study: Contracting CD4+ clones turned up mainly in the CM and EM memory subsets, whereas EMRA was where CD8+ clones were enriched. The study covered only a couple of mild cases, and larger cohorts including severe cases with pre-infection samples were considered necessary. The detection of some responding clones in pre-infection memory suggests that pre-existing cross-reactive memory T cells joined the SARS-CoV-2 response. SARS-CoV-2 specificity of the second-wave clones peaking on day 37 was not confirmed. From day 15 to 85, contracting clones showed balanced CD4/CD8 phenotypes, whereas a second wave of clones that expanded from day 15 to 37 leaned towards CD4+.

Taken from cysteine to phenylalanine, the CDR3 has 13 residues. Only CDR3 DNA is held: 39 bases, read in frame from base 1. V is pared back by 3 bases and J by 5 bases, with 11 bases lying between the germline termini. In the germline V gene, CDR1 corresponds to SGHRS and CDR2 to YFSETQ. For sequencing, an Illumina NovaSeq 6000 was employed. cDNA libraries for TCRalpha and TCRbeta were prepared by 5'RACE using constant-segment primers, with sample barcodes and unique molecular identifiers added. RNA was extracted from every sample with Trizol reagent. Library amplification was performed in two PCR steps, and a second sample barcode and Illumina TruSeq adapters were introduced in the second step. Sequencing of libraries was performed on an Illumina NovaSeq with 2 x 150 bp paired-end reads. The paper's data handling went like this. Reads were demultiplexed and collapsed into UMI-guided consensus sequences with migec v1.2.7. Using mixcr v2.1.11, UMI consensuses were aligned to TRA and TRB V and J templates and then assembled into clonotypes. A clonotype was counted as expanded or contracted only when both edgeR and NoisET called the clonotype significant, with the noise models trained on biological replicates. For edgeR calls, a false discovery rate-adjusted p below 0.01 and a log2 fold-change threshold of 1 were applied. As an exploratory analysis of dynamics, max-normalized trajectories of the 1000 most abundant clonotypes were examined by PCA with hierarchical clustering. Separately sequenced CD4+ and CD8+ repertoires were used to assign the CD4 or CD8 phenotype of responding clones. TCRdb reran the public reads through fastp at Q25 and MiXCR, keeping productive beta chains. Records with the same CDR3 protein are collapsed into one entry carrying the most frequent genes and DNA. None of the V and J calls come from the authors' own analysis; TCRdb made them. Here the sample has hundreds of thousands of distinct CDR3 sequences; roughly 22% occur a single time. The ten largest clones capture about an eighth of the sample.

Ten or more counts support this clonotype. Its antigen is unknown. Base qualities are not at hand, and no much larger clone is one base apart. PBMCs were isolated by Ficoll-Paque density gradient centrifugation. The material sequenced was PBMCs or a T cell subset sorted from them (not recorded which). The chain is made from TRBV5-1 and TRBJ2-5, with the D gene too uncertain to name. The TCR sequence derives from an adult woman who had mild COVID-19 (a few samples of this study predate the infection). The sample titles of this study are shuffled in the database, so cell type and time point are left out; the donor was told from shared clones. The base sequence is TGCGCCAGCAGCTATCTAAAGACGGAGACCCAGTACTTC. This sequence encodes CASSYLKTETQYF.